Each of the 5 T cell receptor beta chains below was sequenced from the same sample in a study of beta chain features in type 1 diabetes. Their target antigens are unknown. Sequencing targeted expressed TCRB transcripts, as all isolated RNA had been reverse transcribed. The assay was immunoSEQ multiplex PCR, and TCRdb's table has in-frame clones only and misses some. The sample carries 300,000 to 400,000 clones, 8.5% to 10% recorded once. Points from the study as a whole: Moderate but significant shortening of TCRB CDR3s was recorded in all four CD4+ subsets from Type 1 diabetes patients.

Sequencing was performed on central memory CD4+ T cells from blood. Source of these receptors: a man aged 30 to 39 with type 1 diabetes.

The V gene is TRBV11-3, the J gene TRBJ2-1; 12 positions match TRBD2. This CDR3 spans 16 amino acids. Germline values: CDR1 SGHNT, CDR2 YENEEA. Trimming took 4 bases from V and 5 from J; bases not matched to a gene: 6. CDR3 residues: CASSSPLAGGNNEQFF. In DNA form, the CDR3 reads TGTGCCAGCAGCTCACCGCTAGCGGGAGGGAACAATGAGCAGTTCTTC.

The V call is TRBV29-1, the J call TRBJ1-2; D is possibly TRBD1 (6 bases). The CDR3 contains 14 residues. Germline CDR1 and CDR2: SQVTM and ANQGSEA. The germline V and J ends were trimmed by 3 bases and 3 bases, with 14 bases remaining between them. CDR3: CSVDFAGVHYGYTF. For the CDR3, the DNA is TGCAGCGTTGATTTTGCAGGGGTACACTATGGCTACACCTTC.

This clone was seen at least ten times. The chain uses TRBV2 and TRBJ2-7; D is ambiguous. Germline lookup yields CDR1 SNHLY and CDR2 FYNNEI. Deletions cut 2 bases from V and 2 bases from J, with 10 bases between. The CDR3 spans 14 residues. CDR3 sequence: CASSEPLVPYEQYF. CDR3 bases: TGTGCCAGCAGTGAACCCCTAGTTCCCTACGAGCAGTACTTC.

In this sample, this clone turned up a few times. The chain combines TRBV7-2 with TRBJ1-2; unclear D gene. This CDR3 spans 12 amino acids. Germline V gene sequence: CDR1 SGHTA, CDR2 FQGNSA. Trimming took 1 base from V and 8 from J, leaving 8 bases between them. For the CDR3, the DNA is TGTGCCAGCAGCTTAGAAGTAGGGGGCTACACCTTC. Protein sequence: CASSLEVGGYTF.

This rearrangement joins TRBV5-1 to TRBJ2-3, with 7 bases matching TRBD2. The V gene's germline CDR1 is SGHRS and CDR2 YFSETQ. V was pared by 5 bases and J by 1 base, with 10 bases of the junction left unmatched. This CDR3 has 16 amino acids. The CDR3 DNA sequence: TGCGCCAGCAGTTTCCTACCTGGGGGGGGCACAGATACGCAGTATTTT. This gives the protein CASSFLPGGGTDTQYF.